This T cell receptor (beta chain) was sequenced during a study of lung T cells in sarcoidosis with Löfgren's syndrome (dated by TCRdb to about 2017). For context, the study as a whole: Sarcoidosis was described as a granulomatous, mainly pulmonary disease marked by CD4+ T cell accumulation in bronchoalveolar lavage fluid. The repertoire analyses concentrated on Lofgren's syndrome patients.

The investigation overall reported the following: When alphabeta pairing was analyzed, TRAV12-1 tended to pair preferentially with TRBV2, and the resulting paired TCRs displayed CDR3 homology. Recognition of a sarcoidosis-associated antigen was merely suggested, with the antigen itself still putative and unidentified. In Lofgren's syndrome patients, relative to control subjects, TRAV12-1 and TRBV2 were reported to be the most expanded V gene segments. Multiple Lofgren's syndrome patients were reported to share TRAV12-1 and TRBV2 CDR3 motifs, a finding that suggests public CD4+ TCR repertoires.

Sequencing used an Illumina MiSeq. Using fastp at Q25 and MiXCR, TCRdb reprocessed the public reads and kept productive beta chains. Entries are consolidated by CDR3 protein sequence, retaining the most common genes and DNA. Counted in this sample were fewer than 80,000 distinct CDR3 sequences; around 21% of them appeared once. The biggest ten clones account for about 2.5% of the sample. The germline V gene (reference sequence) gives CDR1 as DFQATT and CDR2 as SNEGSKA. The CDR3 covers 13 residues, taking in both the cysteine and the valine. Only the CDR3 part of the read is kept: 39 bases, read in frame from the first base. V is shortened by 5 bases, J by 2 bases, and the region joining them spans 13 bases. This clonotype was found many times. Which antigen it targets is not known. The input lacks base qualities; no much larger clone sits a single base away.

The receptor was derived from a human donor with sarcoidosis (Löfgren's syndrome or another form), or a control subject (not recorded which). Input material: CD4+ T cells from PBMCs. This receptor chain uses TRBV20-1 and TRBJ2-7; the D gene is possibly TRBD2, with 6 bases matching. Here the CDR3 is given as CSAYRGTPYEQYV. The DNA is as follows: TGCAGTGCTTACCGGGGGACTCCCTACGAGCAGTACGTC.